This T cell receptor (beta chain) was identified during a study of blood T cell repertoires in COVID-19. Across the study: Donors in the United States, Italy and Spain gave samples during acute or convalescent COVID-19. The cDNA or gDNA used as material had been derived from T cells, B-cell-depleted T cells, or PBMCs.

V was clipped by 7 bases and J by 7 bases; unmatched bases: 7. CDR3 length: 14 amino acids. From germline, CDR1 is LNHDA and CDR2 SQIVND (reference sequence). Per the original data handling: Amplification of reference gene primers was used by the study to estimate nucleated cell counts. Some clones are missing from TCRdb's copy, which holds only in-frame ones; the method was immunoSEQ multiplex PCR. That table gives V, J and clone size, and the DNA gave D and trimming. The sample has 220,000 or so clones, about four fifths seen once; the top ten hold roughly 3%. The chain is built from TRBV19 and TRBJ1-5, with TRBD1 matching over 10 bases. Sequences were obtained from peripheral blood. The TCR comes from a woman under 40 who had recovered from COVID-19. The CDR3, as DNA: TGTGCCAGTACCTACGGACAGGGGGAACAGCCCCAGCATTTT. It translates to CASTYGQGEQPQHF.